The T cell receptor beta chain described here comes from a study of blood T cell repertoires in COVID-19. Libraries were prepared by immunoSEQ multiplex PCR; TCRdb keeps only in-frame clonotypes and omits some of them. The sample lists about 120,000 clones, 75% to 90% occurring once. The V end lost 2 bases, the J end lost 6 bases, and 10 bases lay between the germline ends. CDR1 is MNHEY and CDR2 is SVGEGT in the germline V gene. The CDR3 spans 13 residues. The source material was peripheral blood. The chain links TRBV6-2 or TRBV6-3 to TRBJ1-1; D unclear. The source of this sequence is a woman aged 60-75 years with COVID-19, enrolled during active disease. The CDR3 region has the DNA TGTGCCAGCAGTTACGAGGTTTGGTCTGAAGCTTTCTTT. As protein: CASSYEVWSEAFF.